These 32 T cell receptor beta chains came from one sample sequenced in a study of cytomegalovirus exposure and HLA in healthy donors. PCR involved 60 Vbeta and 13 Jbeta primers. The assay was immunoSEQ multiplex PCR, and TCRdb's table has in-frame clones only and misses some. The sample yields about 150,000 clones, about 88% seen once. Sequenced sample: PBMCs. These TCRs come from a woman between 18 and 29 years old in good health and CMV-seronegative.

The rearrangement joins TRBV18 to TRBJ2-1; perhaps TRBD1 as D (6 bases). The CDR3 consists of 14 residues. V was trimmed by 6 bases and J by 7 bases, leaving 16 bases between them. CDR1 KGHSH and CDR2 LQKENI come from the germline V gene. CDR3 loop: CASSSATGRNEQFF. In DNA form, the CDR3 reads TGTGCCAGCTCTTCCGCAACAGGGCGGAATGAGCAGTTCTTC.

The genes are TRBV4-3 and TRBJ2-5, with a tentative D call TRBD1 (6 bases). Germline CDR1 LGHNA, CDR2 YSLEER. The CDR3 loop spans 13 amino acids. V was shortened by 3 bases and J by 3 bases, with 8 bases between the two germline ends. The CDR3 region is CASSHSGEETQYF. CDR3 nucleotide sequence: TGCGCCAGCAGCCATTCAGGGGAAGAGACCCAGTACTTC.

The V gene is TRBV30, the J gene TRBJ2-3, with TRBD2 matching over 10 bases. Germline V gene lookup returns CDR1 GTSNPN and CDR2 SVGIG (reference sequence). Losses at the gene ends were 3 bases for V and 2 bases for J; bases not matched to a gene: 5. This CDR3 is built from 15 residues. Here the CDR3 reads CAWSRGLADTDTQYF. DNA for the CDR3: TGTGCCTGGAGCCGCGGACTAGCGGACACAGATACGCAGTATTTT.

The V call is TRBV7-2, the J call TRBJ1-1; no firm D call. The CDR3 has 15 amino acids. V dropped 1 base and J dropped 0 bases, with 9 bases sitting between them. Germline V gene data show CDR1 as SGHTA and CDR2 as FQGNSA. The CDR3 is CASSLDGSLNTEAFF. The CDR3 DNA sequence: TGTGCCAGCAGCTTAGATGGCAGTTTGAACACTGAAGCTTTCTTT.

The chain uses TRBV6-1 and TRBJ1-2, with 8 bases lining up with TRBD1. CDR1 and CDR2 from the germline V gene are MNHNS and SASEGT. V lost 6 bases, J lost 2 bases, and 5 bases stayed unmatched. CDR3 size: 14 residues. CDR3 DNA sequence: TGTGCCAGCAGGAGACAGGGGACGAACTATGGCTACACCTTC. It yields the protein CASRRQGTNYGYTF.

V gene TRBV7-2 combines with J gene TRBJ1-5, with a tentative D call TRBD1 (6 bases). V was shortened by 5 bases and J by 4 bases, with 21 bases between the two germline ends. This CDR3 is built from 17 residues. Per the germline V gene, CDR1 is SGHTA and CDR2 is FQGNSA. CDR3 region: CASSHHPGRGHNQPQHF. As DNA, the CDR3 is TGTGCCAGCAGCCACCACCCGGGCAGGGGACATAATCAGCCCCAGCATTTT.

The chain employs TRBV13 and TRBJ2-3; 12 bases agree with TRBD2. Unmatched junction bases numbered 15, after V lost 5 bases and J lost 6 bases. The CDR3 has 18 amino acids. Germline V gene data show CDR1 as PRHDT and CDR2 as FYEKMQ (reference sequence). The DNA of the CDR3 is TGTGCCAGCAGCCGGACCGGGACTAGCGGGCCGGACGGCGATACGCAGTATTTT. This encodes CASSRTGTSGPDGDTQYF.

This clone was counted only a few times. This rearrangement joins TRBV2 to TRBJ1-5; a possible D gene is TRBD1 (5 bases). The CDR3 is 15 residues long. V lost 6 bases and J 3 bases, leaving 15 bases between the germline ends. Germline-derived CDR1 and CDR2 are SNHLY and FYNNEI. In DNA form, the CDR3 reads TGTGCCAGCAGCTTGGCAGGGTTTCCCAATCAGCCCCAGCATTTT. It translates to CASSLAGFPNQPQHF. Full variable domain (outside the CDR3, taken from reference TRBV2 and TRBJ1-5): EPEVTQTPSHQVTQMGQEVILRCVPISNHLYFYWYRQILGQKVEFLVSFYNNEISEKSEIFDDQFSVERPDGSNFTLKIRSTKLEDSAMYFCASSLAGFPNQPQHFGDGTRLSIL.

This rearrangement joins TRBV4-1 to TRBJ2-5; TRBD2 matches at 10 bases. The germline gives CDR1 MGHRA, CDR2 YSYEKL. The CDR3 loop spans 16 amino acids. The ends lost 2 bases at V and 5 bases at J; junction bases unmatched: 8. The CDR3 bases are TGCGCCAGCAGCCAAAGCGGGGGGGCCCTCCCGGAGACCCAGTACTTC. It yields the protein CASSQSGGALPETQYF.

The gene calls are TRBV6-1 and TRBJ1-5; 7 bases agree with TRBD1. Trimming cost V 0 bases and J 6 bases; bases outside gene matches: 5. Germline V gene data show CDR1 as MNHNS and CDR2 as SASEGT. The CDR3 covers 15 residues. The CDR3 reads CASSEAPGGSQPQHF. The CDR3 region has the DNA TGTGCCAGCAGTGAAGCGCCAGGGGGTAGTCAGCCCCAGCATTTT.

The V call is TRBV29-1, the J call TRBJ1-1, with D unresolved. Trimming left V 1 base short and J 0 bases short, with 6 bases between. CDR3 length: 13 residues. Germline V CDR1 and CDR2: SQVTM, ANQGSEA. CDR3 loop: CSVEVSMNTEAFF. The CDR3 DNA is TGCAGCGTTGAAGTTAGTATGAACACTGAAGCTTTCTTT.

In nucleotides, the CDR3 is TGTGCCAGCAGTGGGCGGGGGGCCATGGACACTGAAGCTTTCTTT. Protein: CASSGRGAMDTEAFF. The chain links TRBV25-1 to TRBJ1-1, with D possibly matching TRBD1 (6 bases). The ends were cut back, 4 bases at V and 3 bases at J, with 15 bases in the middle. The germline V gene has CDR1 MGHDK and CDR2 SYGVNS. The CDR3 sequence is 15 residues long. Supplemented by reference TRBV25-1 and TRBJ1-1, the full variable domain reads EADIYQTPRYLVIGTGKKITLECSQTMGHDKMYWYQQDPGMELHLIHYSYGVNSTEKGDLSSESTVSRIRTEHFPLTLESARPSHTSQYLCASSGRGAMDTEAFFGQGTRLTVV.

The chain combines TRBV9 with TRBJ2-5; weak D call: TRBD2 (5 bases). Germline V gene sequence: CDR1 SGDLS, CDR2 YYNGEE. The CDR3 runs to 14 residues. V lost 2 bases and J lost 4, with 12 bases in between. CDR3 residues: CASSVSSAGETQYF. CDR3 coding DNA: TGTGCCAGCAGCGTTAGTTCGGCGGGAGAGACCCAGTACTTC.

This clone has only one observation. V usage is TRBV29-1 and J usage is TRBJ2-1; no definite D call. V gave up 3 bases and J gave up 0 bases, with 12 bases separating them. This CDR3 spans 15 amino acids. CDR1 is SQVTM, CDR2 ANQGSEA, per germline. CDR3 nucleotide sequence: TGCAGCGTTGATGGTGATTTGAGCTCCTACAATGAGCAGTTCTTC. Protein: CSVDGDLSSYNEQFF.

The rearrangement uses TRBV30 and TRBJ1-3; 7 nucleotides match TRBD1. The length of the CDR3 is 15 residues. In germline, CDR1 is GTSNPN, CDR2 SVGIG (reference sequence). The V and J ends lost 4 bases and 0 bases, in that order; junction bases with no gene match: 6. The CDR3 reads CAWTGDSFSGNTIYF. The CDR3 DNA reads as TGTGCCTGGACCGGGGACAGTTTCTCTGGAAACACCATATATTTT.

This rearrangement joins TRBV2 to TRBJ2-7; 7 nucleotides line up with TRBD1. The CDR3 is 13 amino acids. V was clipped by 8 bases and J by 5 bases; unmatched bases: 9. Germline lookup yields CDR1 SNHLY and CDR2 FYNNEI. The CDR3 here is CASCDRVSHEQYF. The CDR3 bases are TGTGCCAGCTGCGACAGGGTATCCCACGAGCAGTACTTC.

Note on this clone: An end of the junction does not agree with germline; a read error may underlie this. This rearrangement joins TRBV7-9 to TRBJ2-7, with TRBD1 matching over 8 bases. The CDR3 covers 16 residues. Germline V lookup: CDR1 SEHNR, CDR2 FQNEAQ (reference sequence). CDR3 DNA: TGTTCCAGCAGCCCACCGGGGCAGGGGGCGACCTACGAGCAGTACTTC. Translation gives CSSSPPGQGATYEQYF.

J is TRBJ2-2 and V is TRBV4-3; possible D gene TRBD1, 6 bases. The V and J ends lost 3 bases and 4 bases respectively, with 9 bases between them. The CDR3 has 14 amino acids. The germline CDR1 and CDR2 sequences are LGHNA and YSLEER. The CDR3 DNA follows: TGCGCCAGCAGCCAGACAGGTTCCACCGGGGAGCTGTTTTTT. This sequence encodes CASSQTGSTGELFF.

This clone was counted once. The chain links TRBV10-3 to TRBJ2-2; 8 nucleotides line up with TRBD2. Germline CDR1 and CDR2: ENHRY and SYGVKD. V lost 10 bases to trimming and J lost 6 bases; unmatched junction nucleotides: 4. The CDR3 has 12 amino acids. CDR3 protein: CATGLAAGELFF. Written as DNA, the CDR3 is TGTGCCACAGGACTAGCTGCCGGGGAGCTGTTTTTT.

The DNA of the CDR3 is TGTGCCAGCAGCTTGGGTATCGGGACTAGCGACAATGAGCAGTTCTTC. Amino acid sequence: CASSLGIGTSDNEQFF. J is TRBJ2-1 and V is TRBV7-8; 10 nucleotides match TRBD2. The V and J ends lost 3 bases and 5 bases, in that order; junction bases with no gene match: 7. This CDR3 has 16 amino acids. From germline, CDR1 is SGHVS and CDR2 FQNEAQ. The complete variable domain, with remaining parts taken from reference TRBV7-8 and TRBJ2-1, reads GAGVSQSPRYKVAKRGQDVALRCDPISGHVSLFWYQQALGQGPEFLTYFQNEAQLDKSGLPSDRFFAERPEGSVSTLKIQRTQQEDSAVYLCASSLGIGTSDNEQFFGPGTRLTVL.

The rearrangement uses TRBV10-1 and TRBJ2-7; weak D call: TRBD1 (5 bases). V was pared by 3 bases and J by 6 bases, with 12 bases between. The CDR3 extends over 13 amino acids. The germline gives CDR1 WNHNN, CDR2 SYGVQD (reference sequence). The CDR3 spells CASSDLQGGEQYF. The CDR3 region has the DNA TGCGCCAGCAGTGATCTTCAGGGCGGCGAGCAGTACTTC.

A single count supports this clone. The rearrangement joins TRBV28 to TRBJ2-7; 7 nucleotides agree with TRBD1. V dropped 6 bases and J dropped 1; count of bases not matched to a gene: 9. The CDR3 runs 15 residues. CDR1 and CDR2 (germline): MDHEN, SYDVKM. CDR3 sequence (DNA): TGTGCCAGCAGGCCCCCCGACAGGGCGTCCTACGAGCAGTACTTC. Translating gives CASRPPDRASYEQYF.

With regard to this clone: An end of the junction differs from the germline gene, which may be a read error. CDR3 DNA: TGTGCCAGCAGGCCCCGATATAGTCGATTGATGGATTTT. Translated, it gives CASRPRYSRLMDF. The chain uses TRBV5-6 and TRBJ2-3; D gene uncertain. The CDR3 extends over 13 amino acids. Germline loops: CDR1 SGHDT, CDR2 YYEEEE. The variable domain in full, completed from reference TRBV5-6 and TRBJ2-3, reads DAGVTQSPTHLIKTRGQQVTLRCSPKSGHDTVSWYQQALGQGPQFIFQYYEEEERQRGNFPDRFSGHQFPNYSSELNVNALLLGDSALYLCASRPRYSRLMDFGPGTRLTVL.

This clone was recorded a few times. V is TRBV4-1 and J is TRBJ2-2; D may be TRBD2 (5 bases). Germline CDR1 and CDR2: MGHRA and YSYEKL. V lost 1 base and J 7 bases, leaving 13 bases between the germline ends. The CDR3 length is 15 residues. This CDR3 reads CASSQVPGRNGELFF. For the CDR3, the DNA is TGCGCCAGCAGCCAAGTCCCGGGAAGGAACGGGGAGCTGTTTTTT.

V and J are TRBV18 and TRBJ1-2; TRBD1 agrees at 8 bases. The V gene's germline CDR1 is KGHSH and CDR2 LQKENI. The V segment lost 1 base and the J segment 8 bases; nucleotides outside the gene matches: 12. CDR3 length: 16 amino acids. CDR3 nucleotide sequence: TGTGCCAGCTCACCACAACAGGATAGACAGGGGAGCGGCTACACCTTC. This sequence encodes CASSPQQDRQGSGYTF.

The chain carries TRBV6-5 and TRBJ2-7; tentatively, D is TRBD2 (5 bases). Germline lookup yields CDR1 MNHEY and CDR2 SVGAGI. The germline V and J ends were trimmed by 0 bases and 2 bases, with 14 bases remaining between them. This CDR3 spans 16 amino acids. The CDR3 DNA is TGTGCCAGCAGTTACTCTTGGGGAGTCGGAACCTACGAGCAGTACTTC. It specifies CASSYSWGVGTYEQYF.

The chain has TRBV10-3 and TRBJ2-7; D is perhaps TRBD2 (6 bases). The CDR3 runs to 12 residues. The V end lost 10 bases, the J end lost 0 bases, and 10 bases lay between the germline ends. Germline CDR1 and CDR2: ENHRY and SYGVKD. CDR3 sequence: CASGINSYEQYF. The CDR3, as DNA: TGTGCCAGCGGGATTAACTCCTACGAGCAGTACTTC.

The chain combines TRBV5-1 with TRBJ2-5; TRBD2 matches at 14 bases. The J call is in doubt because the DNA end fits TRBJ2-7 better. Germline assignment: CDR1 SGHRS and CDR2 YFSETQ. The CDR3 sequence is 18 residues long. This CDR3 reads CASSFRTSGRMKGYEQYF. The CDR3 DNA reads as TGCGCCAGCAGCTTTCGGACTAGCGGGAGGATGAAGGGCTACGAGCAGTACTTC.

This chain links TRBV19 with TRBJ1-2, with D unclear. From germline, CDR1 is LNHDA and CDR2 SQIVND (reference sequence). This CDR3 spans 11 amino acids. Trimming took off 7 bases at V and 4 bases at J, with 7 bases between the two ends. This CDR3 is CASKVGYGYTF. The CDR3 DNA reads TGTGCCAGTAAAGTCGGCTATGGCTACACCTTC.

The chain combines TRBV28 with TRBJ1-2; TRBD1 aligns across 8 bases. J was trimmed by 8 bases and V by 5 bases; bases with no gene match: 19. Germline-derived CDR1 and CDR2 are MDHEN and SYDVKM. This CDR3 spans 17 amino acids. CDR3 sequence (DNA): TGTGCCAGCAGTCTACTACGACTACGACAGGGGCCCTTCGGCTACACCTTC. Translating it yields CASSLLRLRQGPFGYTF.

This clone occurred once. The V and J genes are TRBV30 and TRBJ2-7, with 11 bases lining up with TRBD2. Germline CDR1 GTSNPN, CDR2 SVGIG (reference sequence). This CDR3 is 14 amino acids long. Trimming cost V 1 base and J 6 bases; bases outside gene matches: 5. CDR3 residues: CAWSELAGGSEQYF. The CDR3 DNA reads TGTGCCTGGAGTGAGCTAGCGGGAGGCAGCGAGCAGTACTTC. The entire variable domain, with the rest obtained from reference TRBV30 and TRBJ2-7, is as follows: SQTIHQWPATLVQPVGSPLSLECTVEGTSNPNLYWYRQAAGRGLQLLFYSVGIGQISSEVPQNLSASRPQDRQFILSSKKLLLSDSGFYLCAWSELAGGSEQYFGPGTRLTVT.

The V and J genes are TRBV6-1 and TRBJ1-1, with 9 bases lining up with TRBD1. Germline trimming cut 3 bases from V and 6 bases from J; bases unmatched to any gene: 8. Germline assignment: CDR1 MNHNS and CDR2 SASEGT. There are 15 residues in the CDR3. Here the CDR3 reads CASSDPRQGEAEAFF. The CDR3 DNA sequence: TGTGCCAGCAGTGACCCAAGACAGGGGGAAGCTGAAGCTTTCTTT.